One and the same sample provided the 21 T cell receptor beta chains below, sequenced in a study of beta chain features in type 1 diabetes. The authors reverse transcribed all of the isolated RNA, so sequencing captured expressed TCRB transcripts. TCRdb keeps only in-frame clones here, not all; method: immunoSEQ multiplex PCR. The table includes 80,000 to 90,000 clones, roughly a third detected once. The source material was stem cell memory CD4+ T cells from blood. The origin of the receptors is a woman in her late teens or twenties in good health.

The V gene is TRBV6-5, the J gene TRBJ1-3; D unresolved. V lost 0 bases and J lost 0, with 6 bases in between. Germline assignment: CDR1 MNHEY and CDR2 SVGAGI. The CDR3 has 15 amino acids. CDR3 sequence reads: CASSYSVSSGNTIYF. CDR3 DNA: TGTGCCAGCAGTTACTCGGTCAGCTCTGGAAACACCATATATTTT.

The chain is built from TRBV5-4 and TRBJ1-2; TRBD1 matches 12 bases. The CDR3 is 15 amino acids. Germline trimming cut 4 bases from V and 7 bases from J; bases unmatched to any gene: 8. CDR1 is SGHNT and CDR2 is YYREEE in the germline V gene (reference sequence). CDR3 DNA: TGTGCCAGCAGCCCACCGGGACAGGGGGCGTTTGGCTACACCTTC. It yields the protein CASSPPGQGAFGYTF.

This chain connects TRBV5-6 to TRBJ2-1; TRBD2 is a possible D gene (5 bases). Trimming shortened V by 4 bases and J by 3 bases, and 8 bases separated the two germline ends. Germline values: CDR1 SGHDT, CDR2 YYEEEE. The CDR3 has 13 residues. In DNA, the CDR3 is TGTGCCAGCAGCCTCGACTACTACAATGAGCAGTTCTTC. It encodes CASSLDYYNEQFF.

The chain has TRBV7-9 and TRBJ1-6; 11 nucleotides align to TRBD1. CDR1 and CDR2 (germline): SEHNR, FQNEAQ (reference sequence). This CDR3 is built from 16 residues. Germline trimming cut 5 bases from V and 7 bases from J; bases unmatched to any gene: 7. The DNA for the CDR3 is TGTGCCAGCAGCCACGGGACAGGGGGTTTAAATTCACCCCTCCACTTT. Its protein product is CASSHGTGGLNSPLHF. The full variable domain, rest sourced from reference TRBV7-9 and TRBJ1-6, is DTGVSQNPRHKITKRGQNVTFRCDPISEHNRLYWYRQTLGQGPEFLTYFQNEAQLEKSRLLSDRFSAERPKGSFSTLEIQRTEQGDSAMYLCASSHGTGGLNSPLHFGNGTRLTVT.

With regard to this clone: Different DNA sequences within this sample yield the same CDR3. In DNA form, the CDR3 reads TGCGCCAGCAGCTTGGCGGGACAGAGGAACACCGGGGAGCTGTTTTTT. This encodes CASSLAGQRNTGELFF. The chain employs TRBV5-1 and TRBJ2-2; 7 bases agree with TRBD1. Germline trimming cut 0 bases from V and 1 base from J; bases unmatched to any gene: 3. The CDR3 has 16 residues. Germline CDR1 reads SGHRS; CDR2 reads YFSETQ.

This clone was recorded only once. The chain has TRBV7-2 and TRBJ2-1; 10 bases are shared with TRBD2. The CDR3 loop spans 17 amino acids. The V gene's germline CDR1 is SGHTA and CDR2 FQGNSA. V lost 0 bases to trimming and J lost 2 bases; unmatched junction nucleotides: 4. CDR3: CASSLAVGTSAYNEQFF. The CDR3 DNA reads as TGTGCCAGCAGCTTAGCGGTTGGGACTAGCGCCTACAATGAGCAGTTCTTC. Full variable domain (rest looked up from reference TRBV7-2 and TRBJ2-1): GAGVSQSPSNKVTEKGKDVELRCDPISGHTALYWYRQSLGQGLEFLIYFQGNSAPDKSGLPSDRFSAERTGGSVSTLTIQRTQQEDSAVYLCASSLAVGTSAYNEQFFGPGTRLTVL.

This clone appeared a few times. CDR3 loop: CASSLDRPEYGYTF. Written as DNA, the CDR3 is TGTGCCAGCAGCCTGGACAGGCCGGAATATGGCTACACCTTC. This chain uses TRBV5-4 with TRBJ1-2; the match to TRBD1 covers 7 bases. V lost 4 bases and J lost 5; bases outside the gene matches: 8. The CDR3 has 14 residues. The germline CDR1 and CDR2 sequences are SGHNT and YYREEE (reference sequence).

In its sample, this clone was seen a few times. The chain carries TRBV7-2 and TRBJ2-7; weak D call: TRBD1 (6 bases). Germline-derived CDR1 and CDR2 are SGHTA and FQGNSA. The CDR3 runs to 15 residues. The V gene lost 6 bases and the J gene lost 2 bases, with 17 bases spanning the gap. CDR3 amino acids: CASSHPGHLTYEQYF. The CDR3 region has the DNA TGTGCCAGCAGTCACCCGGGACACCTAACCTACGAGCAGTACTTC.

This clone was picked up a small number of times. The chain links TRBV10-1 to TRBJ2-7; D remains ambiguous. The CDR3 length is 12 residues. Germline V gene lookup returns CDR1 WNHNN and CDR2 SYGVQD (reference sequence). The V gene lost 2 bases and the J gene lost 7 bases, with 9 bases spanning the gap. In DNA form, the CDR3 reads TGCGCCAGCAGTGAGAACTCGGAGGAGCAGTACTTC. Protein sequence: CASSENSEEQYF.

This chain links TRBV27 with TRBJ2-3; 11 bases are shared with TRBD2. The CDR3 has 15 residues. V shed 11 bases, J shed 2 bases, and the junction held 9 bases outside the gene matches. From germline, CDR1 is MNHEY and CDR2 SMNVEV (reference sequence). The CDR3 loop is CASASGGRNTDTQYF. Written as DNA, the CDR3 is TGTGCCTCGGCTAGCGGGGGGAGGAACACAGATACGCAGTATTTT.

This clone has ten or more counts. The genes are TRBV7-3 and TRBJ2-2; D possibly corresponds to TRBD1 (5 bases). There are 13 residues in the CDR3. Trimming took off 5 bases at V and 2 bases at J, with 6 bases between the two ends. CDR1 is SGHTA, CDR2 FQGTGA, per germline. The CDR3 region is CASSQGNTGELFF. The CDR3 nucleotides read TGTGCCAGCAGCCAGGGTAACACCGGGGAGCTGTTTTTT.

This clone was seen a handful of times. The J gene is TRBJ2-7, the V gene TRBV18, with D possibly being TRBD1 (6 bases). This CDR3 spans 14 amino acids. Looked up from germline, CDR1 is KGHSH and CDR2 is LQKENI. The V gene lost 0 bases and the J gene lost 5 bases, with 11 bases spanning the gap. CDR3 residues: CASSPPAGDHEQYF. The CDR3 region has the DNA TGTGCCAGCTCACCACCAGCAGGGGACCACGAGCAGTACTTC.

The gene calls are TRBV2 and TRBJ1-1; D is undetermined. The ends were cut back, 7 bases at V and 2 bases at J, with 14 bases in the middle. Germline V gene sequence: CDR1 SNHLY, CDR2 FYNNEI. The CDR3 length is 14 residues. The CDR3 reads CASTPRQANTEAFF. CDR3 sequence (DNA): TGTGCCAGCACCCCGCGTCAGGCCAACACTGAAGCTTTCTTT.

The CDR3 bases are TGTGCCCGGGGGCGGGCGGGGGCGCGATCCTACGAGCAGTACTTC. This translates into CARGRAGARSYEQYF. The chain has TRBV30 and TRBJ2-7; TRBD2 might be the D (7 bases). Germline V gene sequence: CDR1 GTSNPN, CDR2 SVGIG (reference sequence). CDR3 length: 15 amino acids. V was shortened by 8 bases and J by 1 base, with 21 bases between the two germline ends.

The chain uses TRBV5-1 and TRBJ2-3, with 14 positions matching TRBD2. Germline lookup yields CDR1 SGHRS and CDR2 YFSETQ. J lost 4 bases, V lost 3 bases, and 4 bases had no gene match. There are 16 residues in the CDR3. The CDR3 loop reads CASSSGTSGSPDTQYF. The CDR3 DNA sequence: TGCGCCAGCAGCTCCGGGACTAGCGGGAGTCCAGATACGCAGTATTTT.

The chain carries TRBV7-9 and TRBJ2-7; D unclear. The CDR3 runs 11 residues. The ends were cut back, 3 bases at V and 5 bases at J, with 5 bases in the middle. CDR1 and CDR2 from the germline V gene are SEHNR and FQNEAQ (reference sequence). CDR3 nucleotides: TGTGCCAGCAGCTTGGCCGACGAGCAGTACTTC. Protein: CASSLADEQYF.

This chain connects TRBV4-2 to TRBJ1-1; the D is unclear. Germline V CDR1 and CDR2: LGHNA, YNFKEQ. V was trimmed by 4 bases and J by 5 bases, leaving 17 bases between them. The CDR3 extends over 15 amino acids. The CDR3 reads CASSPKPGVWTEAFF. The CDR3 region has the DNA TGTGCCAGCAGCCCTAAACCCGGGGTCTGGACTGAAGCTTTCTTT.

The chain combines TRBV20-1 with TRBJ1-3, with unresolved D. Between the trimmed V and J ends, which lost 3 bases and 4 bases, there was a span of 4 bases. Germline V CDR1 and CDR2: DFQATT, SNEGSKA (reference sequence). This CDR3 has 11 residues. The CDR3: CSAREGNTIYF. The CDR3 DNA is TGCAGTGCTAGGGAGGGAAACACCATATATTTT.

This sequence joins TRBV5-1 and TRBJ2-7; weak D call: TRBD1 (7 bases). The CDR3 spans 14 residues. CDR1 is SGHRS, CDR2 YFSETQ, per germline. Trimming cost V 0 bases and J 4 bases, with 11 bases left between them. CDR3 residues: CASSLVPGGYEQYF. DNA of the CDR3: TGCGCCAGCAGCTTGGTACCAGGGGGGTACGAGCAGTACTTC.

This clone was picked up a small number of times. The chain joins TRBV4-1 to TRBJ2-6; D may be TRBD1 (6 bases). The CDR3 loop spans 16 amino acids. Germline V gene sequence: CDR1 MGHRA, CDR2 YSYEKL. Between the trimmed V and J ends, which lost 4 bases and 3 bases, there was a span of 13 bases. The DNA for the CDR3 is TGCGCCAGCAGCCGCCCCGGACAGTTTGGGGCCAACGTCCTGACTTTC. Amino acid sequence: CASSRPGQFGANVLTF.

This clone was seen more than once but under ten times. The J gene is TRBJ2-3, the V gene TRBV4-1; 10 bases are a match to TRBD1. The V gene's germline CDR1 is MGHRA and CDR2 YSYEKL. The CDR3 has 18 residues. V gave up 2 bases and J gave up 3 bases; unmatched junction bases: 11. For the CDR3, the DNA is TGCGCCAGCAGCCAAACCCCCGGGACAGGGGATTGGACAGATACGCAGTATTTT. Protein: CASSQTPGTGDWTDTQYF.